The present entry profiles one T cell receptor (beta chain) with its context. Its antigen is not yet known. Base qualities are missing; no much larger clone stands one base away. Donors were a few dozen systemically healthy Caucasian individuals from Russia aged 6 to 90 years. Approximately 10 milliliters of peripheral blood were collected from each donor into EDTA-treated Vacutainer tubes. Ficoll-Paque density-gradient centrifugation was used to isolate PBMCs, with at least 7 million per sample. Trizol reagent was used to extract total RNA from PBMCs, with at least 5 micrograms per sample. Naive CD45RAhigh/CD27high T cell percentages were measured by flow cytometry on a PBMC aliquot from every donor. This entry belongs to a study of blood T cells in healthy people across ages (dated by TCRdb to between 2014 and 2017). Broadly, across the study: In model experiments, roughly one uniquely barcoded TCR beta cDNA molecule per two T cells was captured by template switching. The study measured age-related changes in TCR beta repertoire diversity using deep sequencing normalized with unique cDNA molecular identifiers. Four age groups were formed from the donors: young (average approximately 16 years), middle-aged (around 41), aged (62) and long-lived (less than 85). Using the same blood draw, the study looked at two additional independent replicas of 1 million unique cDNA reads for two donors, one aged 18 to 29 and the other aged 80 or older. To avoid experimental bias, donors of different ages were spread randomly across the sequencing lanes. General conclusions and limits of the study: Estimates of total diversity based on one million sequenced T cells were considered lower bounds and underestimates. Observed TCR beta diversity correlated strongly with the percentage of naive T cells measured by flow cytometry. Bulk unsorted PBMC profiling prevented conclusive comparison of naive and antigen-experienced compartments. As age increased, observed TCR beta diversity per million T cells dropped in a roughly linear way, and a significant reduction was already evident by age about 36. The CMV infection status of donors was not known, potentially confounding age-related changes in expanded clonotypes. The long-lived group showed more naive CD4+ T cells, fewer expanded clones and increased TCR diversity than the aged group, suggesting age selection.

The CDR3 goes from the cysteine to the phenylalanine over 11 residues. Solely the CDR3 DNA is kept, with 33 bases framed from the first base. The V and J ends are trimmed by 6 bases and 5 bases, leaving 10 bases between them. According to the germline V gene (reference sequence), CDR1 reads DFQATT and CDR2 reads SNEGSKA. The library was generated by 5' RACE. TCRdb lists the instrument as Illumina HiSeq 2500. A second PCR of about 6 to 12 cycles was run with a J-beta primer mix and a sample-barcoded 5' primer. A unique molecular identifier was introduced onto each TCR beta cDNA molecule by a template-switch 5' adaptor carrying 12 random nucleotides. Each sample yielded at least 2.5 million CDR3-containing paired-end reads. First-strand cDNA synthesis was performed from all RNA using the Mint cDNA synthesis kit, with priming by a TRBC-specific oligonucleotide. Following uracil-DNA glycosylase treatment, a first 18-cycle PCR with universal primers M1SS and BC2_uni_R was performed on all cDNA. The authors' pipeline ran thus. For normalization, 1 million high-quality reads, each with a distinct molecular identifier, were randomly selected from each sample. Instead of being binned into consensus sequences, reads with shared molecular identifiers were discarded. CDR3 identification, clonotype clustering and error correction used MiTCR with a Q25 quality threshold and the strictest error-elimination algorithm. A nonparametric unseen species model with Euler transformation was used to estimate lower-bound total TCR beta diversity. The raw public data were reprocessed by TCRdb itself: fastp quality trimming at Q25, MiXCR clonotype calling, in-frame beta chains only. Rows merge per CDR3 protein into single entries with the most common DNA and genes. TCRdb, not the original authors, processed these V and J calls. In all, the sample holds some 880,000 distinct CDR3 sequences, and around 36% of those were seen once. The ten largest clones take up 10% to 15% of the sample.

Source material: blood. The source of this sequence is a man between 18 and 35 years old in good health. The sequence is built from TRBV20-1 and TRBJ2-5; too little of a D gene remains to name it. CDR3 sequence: CSAGFGETQYF. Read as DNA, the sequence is TGCAGTGCCGGGTTTGGCGAGACCCAGTACTTC.